Listed here are 5 T cell receptor beta chains from one sample, sequenced in a study of cytomegalovirus exposure and HLA in healthy donors. The PCR used 60 Vbeta and 13 Jbeta primers. Sequenced by immunoSEQ multiplex PCR; TCRdb stores in-frame clones only, minus some. Found here are 130,000 or so clones, roughly 82% of them singletons; the top ten hold approximately 5.5%. Sequencing was performed on PBMCs. The receptors shown here come from a man younger than 30 in good health and CMV-seropositive.

The chain carries TRBV30 and TRBJ2-3; possible D gene TRBD2, 6 bases. Germline CDR1 and CDR2: GTSNPN and SVGIG (reference sequence). The CDR3 length is 15 residues. The V end lost 0 bases, the J end lost 9 bases, and 19 bases lay between the germline ends. DNA for the CDR3: TGTGCCTGGAGTGTACGAGGACTACCCACGGGAACGCAGTATTTT. This codes for CAWSVRGLPTGTQYF.

The chain employs TRBV5-1 and TRBJ1-2; TRBD1 might be the D (6 bases). Between the trimmed V and J ends, which lost 0 bases and 2 bases, there was a span of 14 bases. CDR1 and CDR2 from the germline V gene are SGHRS and YFSETQ. The CDR3 is 16 residues long. The CDR3 sequence: CASSLALQGTNYGYTF. The CDR3 DNA is TGCGCCAGCAGCTTGGCCCTACAGGGTACCAACTATGGCTACACCTTC. Using reference TRBV5-1 and TRBJ1-2 for the parts outside the CDR3, the full variable domain is KAGVTQTPRYLIKTRGQQVTLSCSPISGHRSVSWYQQTPGQGLQFLFEYFSETQRNKGNFPGRFSGRQFSNSRSEMNVSTLELGDSALYLCASSLALQGTNYGYTFGSGTRLTVV.

This clone has just a few counts. This chain links TRBV6-5 with TRBJ2-1; D possibly corresponds to TRBD2 (5 bases). Trimming removed 0 bases from V and 0 bases from J, with 9 bases in between. Germline V gene sequence: CDR1 MNHEY, CDR2 SVGAGI. The length of the CDR3 is 16 residues. CDR3 sequence reads: CASSYSTGSSYNEQFF. For the CDR3, the DNA is TGTGCCAGCAGTTACTCGACGGGGAGCTCCTACAATGAGCAGTTCTTC.

The chain couples TRBV29-1 to TRBJ2-3; D possibly corresponds to TRBD1 (6 bases). CDR1 SQVTM and CDR2 ANQGSEA come from the germline V gene. V lost 7 bases, J lost 1 base, and 21 bases lay in between. The CDR3 has 16 amino acids. CDR3 sequence (DNA): TGCAGCGGCGAGGGGGTAGAGCGTGTAGGCACAGATACGCAGTATTTT. Protein product: CSGEGVERVGTDTQYF.

The chain joins TRBV7-9 to TRBJ2-7; 8 bases map to TRBD1. CDR1 and CDR2 (germline): SEHNR, FQNEAQ (reference sequence). CDR3 length equals 14 residues. V shed 5 bases, J shed 2 bases, and the junction held 5 bases outside the gene matches. The CDR3 DNA sequence: TGTGCCAGCAGCCTGGGACAGGTTACCTACGAGCAGTACTTC. Its translation is CASSLGQVTYEQYF.